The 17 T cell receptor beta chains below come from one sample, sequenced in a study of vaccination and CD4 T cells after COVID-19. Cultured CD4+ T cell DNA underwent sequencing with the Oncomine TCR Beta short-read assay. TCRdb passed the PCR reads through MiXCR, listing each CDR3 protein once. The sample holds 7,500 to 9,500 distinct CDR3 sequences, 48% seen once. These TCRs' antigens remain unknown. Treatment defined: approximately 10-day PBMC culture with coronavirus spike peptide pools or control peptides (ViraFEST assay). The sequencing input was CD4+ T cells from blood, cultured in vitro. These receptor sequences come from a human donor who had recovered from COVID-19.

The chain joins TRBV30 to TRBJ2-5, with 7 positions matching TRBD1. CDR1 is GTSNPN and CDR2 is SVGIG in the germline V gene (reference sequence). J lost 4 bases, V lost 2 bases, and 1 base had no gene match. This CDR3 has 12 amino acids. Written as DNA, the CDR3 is TGTGCCTGGAGTAACAGGGGAGAGACCCAGTACTTC. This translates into CAWSNRGETQYF.

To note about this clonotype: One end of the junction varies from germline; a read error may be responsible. This CDR3 reads CAIRTDRGGETVF. For the CDR3, the DNA is TGTGCCATCAGGACCGACAGGGGCGGGGAAACTGTTTTT. The chain links TRBV10-3 to TRBJ1-4, with TRBD1 matching over 8 bases. Germline V lookup: CDR1 ENHRY, CDR2 SYGVKD. CDR3 length equals 13 residues.

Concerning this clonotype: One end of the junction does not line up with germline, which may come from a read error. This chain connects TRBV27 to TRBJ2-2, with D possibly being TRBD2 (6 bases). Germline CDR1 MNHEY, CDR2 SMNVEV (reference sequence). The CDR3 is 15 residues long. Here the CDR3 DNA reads TGTGCCAGCAGTTTATTCCGGGGGTCTACCGGGGAGCCGTTTTTT. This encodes CASSLFRGSTGEPFF.

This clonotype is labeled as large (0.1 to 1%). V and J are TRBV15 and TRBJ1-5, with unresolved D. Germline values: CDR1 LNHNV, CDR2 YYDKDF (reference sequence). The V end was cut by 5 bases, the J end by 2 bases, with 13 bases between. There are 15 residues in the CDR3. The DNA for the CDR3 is TGTGCCACCAGCGGAGGGTCGGCAGGCAATCAGCCCCAGCATTTT. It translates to CATSGGSAGNQPQHF.

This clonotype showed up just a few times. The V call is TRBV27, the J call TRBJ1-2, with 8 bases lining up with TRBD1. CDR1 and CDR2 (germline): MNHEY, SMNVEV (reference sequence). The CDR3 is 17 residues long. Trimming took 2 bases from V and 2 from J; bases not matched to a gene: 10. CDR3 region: CASSLTQMTGANYGYTF. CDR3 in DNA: TGTGCCAGCAGTTTAACCCAAATGACAGGGGCCAACTATGGCTACACCTTC.

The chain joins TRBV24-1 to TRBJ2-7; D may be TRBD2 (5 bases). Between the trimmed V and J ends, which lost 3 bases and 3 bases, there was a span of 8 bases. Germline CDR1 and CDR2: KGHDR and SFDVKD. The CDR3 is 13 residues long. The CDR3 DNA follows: TGTGCCACCAGTGATCCGGGGTACTACGAGCAGTACTTC. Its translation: CATSDPGYYEQYF.

CDR3 amino acids: CASSLVAGSVIEAFF. DNA of the CDR3: TGCGCCAGCAGCTTGGTGGCAGGGTCGGTCATTGAAGCTTTCTTT. The rearrangement links TRBV5-1 to TRBJ1-1; a possible D gene is TRBD1 (5 bases). Germline CDR1 SGHRS, CDR2 YFSETQ. The germline V and J ends were trimmed by 0 bases and 7 bases, with 16 bases remaining between them. This CDR3 is built from 15 residues.

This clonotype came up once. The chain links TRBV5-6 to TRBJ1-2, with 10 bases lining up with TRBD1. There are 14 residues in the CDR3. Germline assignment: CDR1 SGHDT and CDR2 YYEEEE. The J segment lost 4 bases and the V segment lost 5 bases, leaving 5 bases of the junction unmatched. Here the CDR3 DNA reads TGTGCCAGCAGAACGACAGGGGGCCTCTATGGCTACACCTTC. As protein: CASRTTGGLYGYTF.

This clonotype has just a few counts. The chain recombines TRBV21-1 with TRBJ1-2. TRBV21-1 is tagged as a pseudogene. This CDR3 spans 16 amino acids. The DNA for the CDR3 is TGTGCCAGCAGCAAAGGTGTAGTCCAGGGCGACTATGGCTACACCTTC. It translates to CASSKGVVQGDYGYTF.

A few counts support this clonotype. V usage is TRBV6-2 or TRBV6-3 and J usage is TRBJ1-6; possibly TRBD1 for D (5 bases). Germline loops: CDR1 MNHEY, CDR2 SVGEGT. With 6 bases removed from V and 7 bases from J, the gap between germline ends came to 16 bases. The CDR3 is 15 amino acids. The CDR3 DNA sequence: TGTGCCAGCAGCTTTACGACAGTCACAAATTCACCCCTCCACTTT. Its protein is CASSFTTVTNSPLHF.

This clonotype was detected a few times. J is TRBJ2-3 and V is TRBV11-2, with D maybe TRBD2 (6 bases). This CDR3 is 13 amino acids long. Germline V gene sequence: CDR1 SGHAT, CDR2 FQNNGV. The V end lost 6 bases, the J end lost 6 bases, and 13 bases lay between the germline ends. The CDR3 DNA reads TGTGCCAGCAGGCGGGGTCTTCTGGATACGCAGTATTTT. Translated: CASRRGLLDTQYF. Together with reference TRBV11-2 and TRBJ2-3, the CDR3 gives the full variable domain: EAGVAQSPRYKIIEKRQSVAFWCNPISGHATLYWYQQILGQGPKLLIQFQNNGVVDDSQLPKDRFSAERLKGVDSTLKIQPAKLEDSAVYLCASRRGLLDTQYFGPGTRLTVL.

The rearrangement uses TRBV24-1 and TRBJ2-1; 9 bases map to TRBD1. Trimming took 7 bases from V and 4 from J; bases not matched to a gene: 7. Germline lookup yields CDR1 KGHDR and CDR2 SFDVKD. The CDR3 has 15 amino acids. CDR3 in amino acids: CATSAPGQGYNEQFF. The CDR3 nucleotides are TGTGCCACCAGCGCACCGGGACAGGGATACAATGAGCAGTTCTTC.

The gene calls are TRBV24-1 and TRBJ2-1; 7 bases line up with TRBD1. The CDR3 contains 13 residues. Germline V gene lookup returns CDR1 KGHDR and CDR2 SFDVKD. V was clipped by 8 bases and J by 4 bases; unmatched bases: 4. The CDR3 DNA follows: TGTGCCACCACCAAGACAGGGTACAATGAGCAGTTCTTC. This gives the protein CATTKTGYNEQFF.

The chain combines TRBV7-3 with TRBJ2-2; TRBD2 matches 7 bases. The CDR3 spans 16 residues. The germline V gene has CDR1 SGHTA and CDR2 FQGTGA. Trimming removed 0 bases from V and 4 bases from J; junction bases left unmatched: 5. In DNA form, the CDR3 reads TGTGCCAGCAGCTTAACGGCAGCGGGAATCACCGGGGAGCTGTTTTTT. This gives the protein CASSLTAAGITGELFF.

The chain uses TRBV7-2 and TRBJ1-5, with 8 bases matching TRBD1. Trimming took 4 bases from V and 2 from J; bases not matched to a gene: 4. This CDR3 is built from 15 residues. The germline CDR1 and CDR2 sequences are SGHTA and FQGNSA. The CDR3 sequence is CASSSWTGRNQPQHF. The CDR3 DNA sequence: TGTGCCAGCAGCTCATGGACAGGGCGCAATCAGCCCCAGCATTTT.

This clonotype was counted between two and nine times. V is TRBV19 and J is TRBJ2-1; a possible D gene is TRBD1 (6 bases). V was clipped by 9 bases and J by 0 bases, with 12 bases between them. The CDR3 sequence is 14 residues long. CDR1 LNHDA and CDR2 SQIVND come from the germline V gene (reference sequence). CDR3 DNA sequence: TGTGCCAGCCGCAGGGGTAGCTCCTACAATGAGCAGTTCTTC. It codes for CASRRGSSYNEQFF.

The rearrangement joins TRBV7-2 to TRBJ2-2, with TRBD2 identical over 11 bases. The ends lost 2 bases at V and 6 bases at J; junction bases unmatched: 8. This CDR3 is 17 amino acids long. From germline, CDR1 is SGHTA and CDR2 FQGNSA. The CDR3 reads CASSLPQGLAAPGELFF. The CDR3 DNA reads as TGTGCCAGCAGCTTACCCCAGGGACTAGCGGCTCCCGGGGAGCTGTTTTTT.